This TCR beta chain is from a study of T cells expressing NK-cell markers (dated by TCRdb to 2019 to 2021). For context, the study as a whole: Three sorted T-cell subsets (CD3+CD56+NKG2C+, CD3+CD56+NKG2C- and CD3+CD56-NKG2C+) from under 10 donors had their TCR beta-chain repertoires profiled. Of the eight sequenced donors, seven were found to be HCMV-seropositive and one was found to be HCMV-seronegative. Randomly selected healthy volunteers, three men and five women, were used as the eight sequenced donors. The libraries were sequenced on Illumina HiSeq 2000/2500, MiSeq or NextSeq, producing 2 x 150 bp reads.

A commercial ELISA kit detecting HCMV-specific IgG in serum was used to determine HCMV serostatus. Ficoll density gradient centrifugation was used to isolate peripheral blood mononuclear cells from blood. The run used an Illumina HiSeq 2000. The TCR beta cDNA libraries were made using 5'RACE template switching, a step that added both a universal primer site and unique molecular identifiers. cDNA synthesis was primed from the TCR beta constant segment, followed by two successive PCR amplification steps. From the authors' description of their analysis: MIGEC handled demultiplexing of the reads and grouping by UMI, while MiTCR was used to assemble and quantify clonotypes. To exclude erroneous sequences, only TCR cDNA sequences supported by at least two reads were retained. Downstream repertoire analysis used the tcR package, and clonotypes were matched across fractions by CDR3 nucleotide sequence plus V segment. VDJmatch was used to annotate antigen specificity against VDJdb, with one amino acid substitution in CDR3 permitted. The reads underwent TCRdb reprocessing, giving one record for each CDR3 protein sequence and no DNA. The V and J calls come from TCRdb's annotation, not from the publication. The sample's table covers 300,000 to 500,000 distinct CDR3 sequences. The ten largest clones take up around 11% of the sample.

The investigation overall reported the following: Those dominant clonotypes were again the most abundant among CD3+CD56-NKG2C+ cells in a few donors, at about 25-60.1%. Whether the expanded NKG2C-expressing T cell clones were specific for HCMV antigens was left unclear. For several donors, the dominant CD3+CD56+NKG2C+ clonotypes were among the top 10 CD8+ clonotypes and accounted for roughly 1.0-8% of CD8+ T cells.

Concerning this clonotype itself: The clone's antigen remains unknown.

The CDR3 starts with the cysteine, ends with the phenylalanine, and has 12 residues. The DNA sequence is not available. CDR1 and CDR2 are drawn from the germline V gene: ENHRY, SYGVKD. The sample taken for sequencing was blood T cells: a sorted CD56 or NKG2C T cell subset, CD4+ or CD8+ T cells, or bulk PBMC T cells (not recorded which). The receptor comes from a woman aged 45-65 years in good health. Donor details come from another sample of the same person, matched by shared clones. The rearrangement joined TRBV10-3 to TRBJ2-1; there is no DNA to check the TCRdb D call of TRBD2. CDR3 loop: CANRDSRGEQFF.